The present T cell receptor beta chain was sequenced within a study of blood T cell repertoires in COVID-19. There are 17 residues in the CDR3. The V segment lost 2 bases and the J segment 7 bases; nucleotides outside the gene matches: 7. The germline CDR1 and CDR2 sequences are LNHDA and SQIVND (reference sequence). The table came from immunoSEQ multiplex PCR; TCRdb's copy has only in-frame clones and leaves some out. Here the sample spans about 90,000 clones, roughly 80% being singletons. This receptor was identified in a woman in her seventies with acute or convalescent COVID-19. This chain joins TRBV19 and TRBJ2-1, with 14 bases identical to TRBD2. Sequencing input: peripheral blood. The CDR3 DNA reads TGTGCCAGTAGTATATACGGGACTAGCGGGGGTAGAAATGAGCAGTTCTTC. It codes for CASSIYGTSGGRNEQFF. The full variable domain, its missing parts supplied by reference TRBV19 and TRBJ2-1, is DGGITQSPKYLFRKEGQNVTLSCEQNLNHDAMYWYRQDPGQGLRLIYYSQIVNDFQKGDIAEGYSVSREKKESFPLTVTSAQKNPTAFYLCASSIYGTSGGRNEQFFGPGTRLTVL.